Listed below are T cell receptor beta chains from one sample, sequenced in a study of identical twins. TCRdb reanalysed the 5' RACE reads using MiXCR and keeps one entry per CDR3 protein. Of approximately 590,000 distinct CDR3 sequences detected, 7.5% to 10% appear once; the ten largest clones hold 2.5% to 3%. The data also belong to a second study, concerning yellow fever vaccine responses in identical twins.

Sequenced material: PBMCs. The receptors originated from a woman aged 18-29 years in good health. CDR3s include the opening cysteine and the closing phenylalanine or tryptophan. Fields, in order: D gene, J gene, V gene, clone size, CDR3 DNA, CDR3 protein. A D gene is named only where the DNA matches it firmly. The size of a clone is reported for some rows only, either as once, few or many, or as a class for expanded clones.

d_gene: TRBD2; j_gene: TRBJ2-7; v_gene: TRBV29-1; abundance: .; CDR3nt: TGCAGCGTCCCCGGGACTAGCGGGGGAGTAAGCCACGAGCAGTACTTC; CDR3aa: CSVPGTSGGVSHEQYF
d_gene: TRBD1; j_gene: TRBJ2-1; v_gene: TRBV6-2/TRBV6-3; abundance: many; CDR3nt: TGTGCCAGCAGTTACAAACAGGGGAATGAGCAGTTCTTC; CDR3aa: CASSYKQGNEQFF
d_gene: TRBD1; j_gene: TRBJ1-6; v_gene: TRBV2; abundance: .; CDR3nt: TGTGCCAGCAGAGATTCGACAGGGGGTTATAATTCACCCCTCCACTTT; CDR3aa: CASRDSTGGYNSPLHF
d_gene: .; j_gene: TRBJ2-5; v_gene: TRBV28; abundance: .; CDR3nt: TGTGCCAGCAGTACGGAGGGGTGGGAAGAGACCCAGTACTTC; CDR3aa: CASSTEGWEETQYF
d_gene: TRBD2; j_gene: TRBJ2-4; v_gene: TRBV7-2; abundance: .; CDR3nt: TGTGCCAGCAGCTTAACGAGCGGGAGTGTGGACATTCAGTACTTC; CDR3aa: CASSLTSGSVDIQYF
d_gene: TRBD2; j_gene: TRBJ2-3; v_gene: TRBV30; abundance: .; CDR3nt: TGTGCCTGGAGTAGCGGGAGCCCAGATACGCAGTATTTT; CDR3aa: CAWSSGSPDTQYF
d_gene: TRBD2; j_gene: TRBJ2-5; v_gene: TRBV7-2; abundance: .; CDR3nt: TGTGCCAGCAGCTTGGGACTAGCGGGAGTGGTTGTGGAGACCCAGTACTTC; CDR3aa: CASSLGLAGVVVETQYF
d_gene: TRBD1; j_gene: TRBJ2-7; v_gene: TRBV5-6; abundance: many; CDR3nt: TGTGCCAGCAGCCTGGGTCAAGGGGGCGGACCCTCCTACGAGCAGTACTTC; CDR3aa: CASSLGQGGGPSYEQYF
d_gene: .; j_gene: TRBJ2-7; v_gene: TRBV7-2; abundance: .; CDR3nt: TGTGCCAGCAGCTTAAAGACGGGGGAGCAGTACTTC; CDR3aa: CASSLKTGEQYF
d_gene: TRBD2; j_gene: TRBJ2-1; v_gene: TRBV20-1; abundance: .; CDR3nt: TGCTGTGCTAGCACCCCGCCAAGCGGGAGTGGCAATGAGCAGTTCTTC; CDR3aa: CCASTPPSGSGNEQFF
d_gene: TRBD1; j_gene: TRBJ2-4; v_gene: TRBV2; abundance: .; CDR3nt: TGTGCCAGCAGACGACAGGGGGCGGCCAAAAACATTCAGTACTTC; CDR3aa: CASRRQGAAKNIQYF
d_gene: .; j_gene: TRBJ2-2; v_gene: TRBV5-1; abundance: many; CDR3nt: TGCGCCAGCAGCTTGACTGACACCAACACCGGGGAGCTGTTTTTT; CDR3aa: CASSLTDTNTGELFF
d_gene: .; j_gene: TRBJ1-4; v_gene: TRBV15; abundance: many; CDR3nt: TGTGCCACCAGCAGAGCCACGGGGGCTAATGAAAAACTGTTTTTT; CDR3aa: CATSRATGANEKLFF
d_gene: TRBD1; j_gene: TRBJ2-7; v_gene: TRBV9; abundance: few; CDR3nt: TGTGCCAGCAGCGTAGATTCCGGGACAGGGAACGGCTACGAGCAGTACTTC; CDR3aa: CASSVDSGTGNGYEQYF
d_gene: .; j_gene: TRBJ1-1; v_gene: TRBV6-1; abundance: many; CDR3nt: TGTGCCAGCAGCCCCGGTGGGGGGGGCACTGAAGCTTTCTTT; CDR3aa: CASSPGGGGTEAFF
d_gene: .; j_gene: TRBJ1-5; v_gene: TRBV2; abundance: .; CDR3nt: TGTGCCAGCAGTGATGGTACAGCTTTGAATCAGCCCCAGCATTTT; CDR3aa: CASSDGTALNQPQHF
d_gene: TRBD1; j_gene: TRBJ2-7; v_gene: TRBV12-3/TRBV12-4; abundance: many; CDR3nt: TGTGCCAGCAGTCTAAGCGACAGGGTCTACTACGAGCAGTACTTC; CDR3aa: CASSLSDRVYYEQYF
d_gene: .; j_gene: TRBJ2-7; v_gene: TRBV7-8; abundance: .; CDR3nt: TGTGCCAGCAGCTTAGTGGGGGAACTCTACGAGCAGTACTTC; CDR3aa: CASSLVGELYEQYF
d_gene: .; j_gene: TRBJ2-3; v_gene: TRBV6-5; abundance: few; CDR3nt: TGTGCCAGCAGTTCGATCGGCTGGGGCACAGATACGCAGTATTTT; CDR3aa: CASSSIGWGTDTQYF
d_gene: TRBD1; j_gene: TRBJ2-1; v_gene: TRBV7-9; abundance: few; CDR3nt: TGTGCCAGCAGCGAACGGCCACAGGGGGTGACGTACAATGAGCAGTTCTTC; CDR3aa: CASSERPQGVTYNEQFF
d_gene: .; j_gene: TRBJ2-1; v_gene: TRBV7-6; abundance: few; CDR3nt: TGTGCCAGCAGCTTAGAGGCTAGCGAGACCTACAATGAGCAGTTCTTC; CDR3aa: CASSLEASETYNEQFF
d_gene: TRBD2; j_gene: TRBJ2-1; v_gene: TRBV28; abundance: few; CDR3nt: TGTGCCAGCAGTCCCGGGACTAGCGGGAGTCATGAGCAGTTCTTC; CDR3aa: CASSPGTSGSHEQFF
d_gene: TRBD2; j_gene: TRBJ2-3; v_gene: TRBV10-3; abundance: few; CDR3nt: TGTGCCATCAGTGTGGGGGGGGATACGCAGTATTTT; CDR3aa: CAISVGGDTQYF
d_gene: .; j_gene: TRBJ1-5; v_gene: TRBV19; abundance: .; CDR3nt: TGTGCCACAAGGGAATATAGCAATCAGCCCCAGCATTTT; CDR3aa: CATREYSNQPQHF
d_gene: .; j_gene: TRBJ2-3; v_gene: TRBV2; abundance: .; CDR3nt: TGTGCCAGCGGGTCACGCACAGATACGCAGTATTTT; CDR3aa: CASGSRTDTQYF
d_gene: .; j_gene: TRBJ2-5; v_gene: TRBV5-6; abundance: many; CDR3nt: TGTGCCAGCAGCTTGGTGGAAGGACAGACCCAGTACTTC; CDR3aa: CASSLVEGQTQYF
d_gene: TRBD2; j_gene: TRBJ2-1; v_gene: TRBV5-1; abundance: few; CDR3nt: TGCGCCAGCAGCCTCACTCGACTAGCGGGAGCCCACAATGAGCAGTTCTTC; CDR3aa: CASSLTRLAGAHNEQFF
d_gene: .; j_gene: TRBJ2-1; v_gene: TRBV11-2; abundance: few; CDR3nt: TGTGCCAGCAGCTCAATTAATATCCCGGGGAGTGAGCAGTTCTTC; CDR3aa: CASSSINIPGSEQFF
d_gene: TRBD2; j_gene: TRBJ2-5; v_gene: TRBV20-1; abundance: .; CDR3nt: TGCAGCGGGGGGCCGGGGGGGGAGACCCAGTACTTC; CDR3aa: CSGGPGGETQYF
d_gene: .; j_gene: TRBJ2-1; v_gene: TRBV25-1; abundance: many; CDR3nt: TGTGCCAGCAGTGATTCTAGGACAGTGGGGGAGCAGTTCTTC; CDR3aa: CASSDSRTVGEQFF
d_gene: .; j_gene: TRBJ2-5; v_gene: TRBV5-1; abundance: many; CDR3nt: TGCGCCAGCAGCTTGGGGGATTCCCAAGAGACCCAGTACTTC; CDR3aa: CASSLGDSQETQYF
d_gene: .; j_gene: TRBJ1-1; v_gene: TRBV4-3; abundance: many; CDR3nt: TGCGCCAGCAGCCAAGAAGAGGCCAGCAACACTGAAGCTTTCTTT; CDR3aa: CASSQEEASNTEAFF
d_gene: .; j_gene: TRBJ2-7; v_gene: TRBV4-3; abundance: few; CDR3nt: TGCGCCAGCAGCCAAGATGTGGGGAGCTCCTACGAGCAGTACTTC; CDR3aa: CASSQDVGSSYEQYF
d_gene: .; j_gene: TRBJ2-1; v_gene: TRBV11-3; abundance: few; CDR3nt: TGTGCCAGCAGCTTAGAGCCAGAGTATGAGCAGTTCTTC; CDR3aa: CASSLEPEYEQFF
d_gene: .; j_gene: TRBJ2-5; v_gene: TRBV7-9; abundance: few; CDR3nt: TGTGCCAGCAGCCCCACAGCCTCAGAGACCCAGTACTTC; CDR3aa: CASSPTASETQYF
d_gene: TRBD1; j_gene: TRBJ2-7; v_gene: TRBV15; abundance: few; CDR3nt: TGTGCCACCAGCAGAGAAAAAGGACAGGGCCCCTACGAGCAGTACTTC; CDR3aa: CATSREKGQGPYEQYF
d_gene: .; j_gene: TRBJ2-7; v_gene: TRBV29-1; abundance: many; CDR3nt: TGCAGCGTTGATGACAGCTCCTACGAGCAGTACTTC; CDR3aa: CSVDDSSYEQYF
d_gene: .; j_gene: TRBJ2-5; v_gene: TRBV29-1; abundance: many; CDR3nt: TGCAGCGTTTATTCGAACCGGCAGGGTCCCCTACTACAAGAGACCCAGTACTTC; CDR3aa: CSVYSNRQGPLLQETQYF
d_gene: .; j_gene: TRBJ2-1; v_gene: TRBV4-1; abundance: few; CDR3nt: TGCGCCAGCAGCCAACCCCTAGACAATGAGCAGTTCTTC; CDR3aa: CASSQPLDNEQFF
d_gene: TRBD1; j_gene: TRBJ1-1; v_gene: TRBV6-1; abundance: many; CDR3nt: TGTGCCAGCAGTGACGCAGGGGGCATCACTGAAGCTTTCTTT; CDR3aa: CASSDAGGITEAFF
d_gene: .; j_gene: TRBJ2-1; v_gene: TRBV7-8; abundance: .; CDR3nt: TGTGCCAGCAGCTTAGCTGGGTCAGAGCAGTTCTTC; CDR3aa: CASSLAGSEQFF